Detailed here is one T cell receptor beta chain. What it binds is unknown. Every participating donor gave one draw, a heparinised blood sample averaging approximately 110 mL. cDNA synthesis used the whole RNA isolate, giving expressed TCRB sequences. Measured with immunoSEQ multiplex PCR; TCRdb has only the in-frame clones, and not every one. The sample gives just over 450,000 clones, roughly 31% of which show up once; around 0.065% is in the top ten. These data originate in a study of beta chain features in type 1 diabetes. At the level of the study: Regarding age, gender and cell yields, patients proved similar to healthy donors. Across every sample, 107,917,701 sorted cells were examined in total. Study-wide points: The naive, central memory and Treg TCRB repertoires of patients appeared to be more similar to one another than those of healthy donors.

Germline V CDR1 and CDR2: SQVTM, ANQGSEA. The length of the CDR3 is 12 residues. The genes are TRBV29-1 and TRBJ2-7; 9 bases align to TRBD1. Sequencing was performed on naive CD4+ T cells from blood. The sequence was obtained from a young man in good health. In DNA, the CDR3 is TGCAGTCACCAGTCAGGACAGGGGAAGCAGTACTTC. Amino acid sequence: CSHQSGQGKQYF.